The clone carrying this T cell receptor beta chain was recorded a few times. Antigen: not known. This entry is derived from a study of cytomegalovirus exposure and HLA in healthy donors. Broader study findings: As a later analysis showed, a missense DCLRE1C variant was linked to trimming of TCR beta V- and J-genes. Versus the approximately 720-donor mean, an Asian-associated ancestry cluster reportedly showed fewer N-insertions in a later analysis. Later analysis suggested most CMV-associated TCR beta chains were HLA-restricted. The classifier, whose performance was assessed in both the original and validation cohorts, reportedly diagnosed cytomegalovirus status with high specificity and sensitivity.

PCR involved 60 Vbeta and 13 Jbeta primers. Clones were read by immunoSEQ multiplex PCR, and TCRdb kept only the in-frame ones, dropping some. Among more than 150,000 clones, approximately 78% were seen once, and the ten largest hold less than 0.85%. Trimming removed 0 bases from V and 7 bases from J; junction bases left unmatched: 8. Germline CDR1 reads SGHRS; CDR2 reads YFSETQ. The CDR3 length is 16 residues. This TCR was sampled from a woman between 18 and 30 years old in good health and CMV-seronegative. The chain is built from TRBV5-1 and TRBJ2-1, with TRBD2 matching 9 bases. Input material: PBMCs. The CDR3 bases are TGCGCCAGCAGCTTGGTTGGTAGCGGGGGAGGGAATGAGCAGTTCTTC. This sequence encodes CASSLVGSGGGNEQFF.